Presented here are 27 T cell receptor beta chains from one specimen sequenced in a study of T-cell reconstitution after alpha-beta-depleted transplantation in children. Library preparation (for TCRbeta) was performed with unique molecular identifiers. TCRdb itself ran the PCR reads through MiXCR, one entry per CDR3 protein. The sample yields approximately 1,000,000 distinct CDR3 sequences, about 29% seen once. The material was PBMCs, mostly from graft donor cells, obtained 360 days after TCRalphabeta/CD19-depleted stem cell transplant. These receptors were obtained from a boy younger than two who had a stem cell transplant for SCID, so the T cells may come from the graft donor.

The chain is built from TRBV11-3 and TRBJ2-5, with D possibly being TRBD2 (6 bases). The CDR3 extends over 15 amino acids. V was shortened by 0 bases and J by 0 bases, with 8 bases between the two germline ends. The germline V gene encodes CDR1 SGHNT and CDR2 YENEEA. The CDR3 region has the DNA TGTGCCAGCAGCTTAGAGGCGGGGAACCAAGAGACCCAGTACTTC. Translated: CASSLEAGNQETQYF.

The rearrangement links TRBV5-1 to TRBJ1-1; no reliable D call. Germline values: CDR1 SGHRS, CDR2 YFSETQ. V shed 0 bases and J shed 0 bases, with 12 bases lying between them. This CDR3 comprises 16 residues. CDR3 coding DNA: TGCGCCAGCAGCTTGGGACCGACGTCCATGAACACTGAAGCTTTCTTT. This sequence encodes CASSLGPTSMNTEAFF.

The rearrangement links TRBV7-2 to TRBJ2-2; D is unclear. Germline-derived CDR1 and CDR2 are SGHTA and FQGNSA. This CDR3 spans 15 amino acids. V lost 2 bases, J lost 3 bases, and 10 bases lay in between. CDR3 DNA sequence: TGTGCCAGCAGCTTATTTCCCGGGTACACCGGGGAGCTGTTTTTT. Its translation is CASSLFPGYTGELFF.

The J gene is TRBJ2-7, the V gene TRBV3-1; TRBD2 aligns across 7 bases. CDR1 and CDR2 from the germline V gene are LGHDT and YNNKEL (reference sequence). The CDR3 sequence is 14 residues long. V lost 1 base and J lost 4; bases outside the gene matches: 4. The chain's CDR3 is CASSQGWREYEQYF. In DNA, the CDR3 is TGTGCCAGCAGCCAAGGGTGGCGGGAGTACGAGCAGTACTTC.

This clonotype was detected ten times or more. The chain joins TRBV4-2 to TRBJ2-3; tentative D call: TRBD2 (6 bases). Trimming took 4 bases from V and 0 from J, leaving 17 bases between them. Germline V gene data show CDR1 as LGHNA and CDR2 as YNFKEQ. The length of the CDR3 is 17 residues. The chain's CDR3 is CASSPQQWGESTDTQYF. The CDR3 bases are TGTGCCAGCAGCCCCCAACAATGGGGGGAGAGCACAGATACGCAGTATTTT.

The rearrangement uses TRBV29-1 and TRBJ1-4; TRBD1 is a possible D gene (5 bases). Trimming shortened V by 4 bases and J by 8 bases, and 14 bases separated the two germline ends. The CDR3 totals 13 residues. The V gene's germline CDR1 is SQVTM and CDR2 ANQGSEA. The CDR3 loop reads CSVGATGNEKLFF. The CDR3 nucleotides read TGCAGCGTTGGTGCAACAGGAAACGAAAAACTGTTTTTT.

V gene TRBV20-1 combines with J gene TRBJ2-1, with TRBD2 matching over 10 bases. The CDR3 loop spans 16 amino acids. Germline loops: CDR1 DFQATT, CDR2 SNEGSKA (reference sequence). Trimming removed 6 bases from V and 4 bases from J; junction bases left unmatched: 12. The CDR3 protein is CSAEPPLAGAYNEQFF. For the CDR3, the DNA is TGCAGTGCCGAGCCCCCCCTAGCGGGGGCGTACAATGAGCAGTTCTTC.

This chain links TRBV5-1 with TRBJ2-1; D remains unclear. V dropped 4 bases and J dropped 8 bases, with 28 bases sitting between them. This CDR3 is built from 18 residues. Germline V gene lookup returns CDR1 SGHRS and CDR2 YFSETQ. Here the CDR3 DNA reads TGCGCCAGCAGCCCCCCTTCCCCGGGCCTCGCCCCATTCTATGAGCAGTTCTTC. Protein sequence: CASSPPSPGLAPFYEQFF.

The chain has TRBV6-2 or TRBV6-3 and TRBJ2-2; D not resolved. Germline V CDR1 and CDR2: MNHEY, SVGEGT. This CDR3 is built from 14 residues. Trimming removed 7 bases from V and 4 bases from J, with 13 bases in between. The CDR3 coding sequence is TGTGCCAGCATGGCAGTTTCTTTCACCGGGGAGCTGTTTTTT. This encodes CASMAVSFTGELFF.

This sequence joins TRBV12-3 or TRBV12-4 and TRBJ1-2, with 9 bases matching TRBD1. V gave up 4 bases and J gave up 4 bases; unmatched junction bases: 4. This CDR3 is 14 amino acids long. CDR3 coding DNA: TGTGCCAGCAGTTGGGACAGGGAAAGCTATGGCTACACCTTC. It is translated as CASSWDRESYGYTF.

V gene TRBV28 combines with J gene TRBJ2-5; possible D gene TRBD1, 6 bases. CDR1 and CDR2 (germline): MDHEN, SYDVKM. The CDR3 has 17 amino acids. V was trimmed by 6 bases and J by 1 base, leaving 21 bases between them. The CDR3 DNA reads TGTGCCAGCAGCCCCCAGGGACACCCCGTTTTCCAAGAGACCCAGTACTTC. Translation gives CASSPQGHPVFQETQYF.

CDR3: CASSLYPTSGGELFF. For the CDR3, the DNA is TGTGCCAGCAGCCTCTACCCAACATCAGGCGGGGAGCTGTTTTTT. The chain employs TRBV12-1 and TRBJ2-2. TRBV12-1 is noted as a pseudogene. The CDR3 runs 15 residues.

The chain is built from TRBV4-3 and TRBJ2-7; D is perhaps TRBD1 (6 bases). In germline, CDR1 is LGHNA, CDR2 YSLEER. Trimming took off 0 bases at V and 4 bases at J, with 13 bases between the two ends. The CDR3 is made up of 15 amino acids. The CDR3 DNA sequence: TGCGCCAGCAGCCAAGAAAGGGGGTTCCAGTACGAGCAGTACTTC. As protein: CASSQERGFQYEQYF.

The V call is TRBV7-9, the J call TRBJ2-5; no reliable D call. Trimming cost V 6 bases and J 2 bases, with 7 bases left between them. Germline CDR1 is SEHNR and CDR2 is FQNEAQ (reference sequence). The CDR3 covers 12 residues. This CDR3 is CASSARQETQYF. In DNA, the CDR3 is TGTGCCAGCAGTGCTAGGCAAGAGACCCAGTACTTC.

The table lists this clonotype with a few counts. The gene calls are TRBV29-1 and TRBJ2-3, with 7 nucleotides matching TRBD2. The ends lost 2 bases at V and 8 bases at J; junction bases unmatched: 13. This CDR3 is 15 amino acids long. CDR1 is SQVTM, CDR2 ANQGSEA, per germline. The DNA of the CDR3 is TGCAGCGTTGAACGGCTAGCGGAGCTTTTCGGTACGCAGTATTTT. Protein sequence: CSVERLAELFGTQYF.

This chain's CDR3 is CASSFQTGAGYSNQPQHF. The DNA of the CDR3 is TGTGCCAGCAGCTTTCAGACAGGGGCGGGGTATAGCAATCAGCCCCAGCATTTT. The gene calls are TRBV7-2 and TRBJ1-5, with 8 bases aligning to TRBD1. Trimming removed 3 bases from V and 0 bases from J; junction bases left unmatched: 10. The germline CDR1 and CDR2 sequences are SGHTA and FQGNSA. The CDR3 sequence is 18 residues long.

The rearrangement links TRBV24-1 to TRBJ2-2, with a possible D match to TRBD2 (5 bases). Looked up from germline, CDR1 is KGHDR and CDR2 is SFDVKD. There are 13 residues in the CDR3. Trimming removed 9 bases at V and 2 bases at J, with 9 bases between. The CDR3 region has the DNA TGTGCCACCGCCGGGGTAAACACCGGGGAGCTGTTTTTT. Translating it yields CATAGVNTGELFF.

This clonotype has only a few counts. The rearrangement uses TRBV6-1 and TRBJ2-3, with 7 bases lining up with TRBD1. This CDR3 region has 14 residues. The junction had 6 bases not matched to a gene; V was cut back by 5 bases and J by 4 bases. The germline gives CDR1 MNHNS, CDR2 SASEGT. The CDR3 DNA reads TGTGCCAGCAGTCCCGACAGGGCGTCAGATACGCAGTATTTT. It encodes CASSPDRASDTQYF.

This clonotype turned up a few times. The genes are TRBV12-3 or TRBV12-4 and TRBJ1-1; 9 bases agree with TRBD1. The CDR3 consists of 18 residues. J gave up 0 bases and V 3 bases, and 11 bases lay outside the gene matches. The CDR3 DNA follows: TGTGCCAGCAGTTTGACATGGGACAGGGCAAAGATGAACACTGAAGCTTTCTTT. This gives the protein CASSLTWDRAKMNTEAFF.

The chain combines TRBV27 with TRBJ1-1, with 7 bases aligning to TRBD1. The CDR3 loop spans 13 amino acids. V lost 0 bases, J lost 8 bases, and 3 bases stayed unmatched. The germline V gene encodes CDR1 MNHEY and CDR2 SMNVEV (reference sequence). The chain's CDR3 is CASSLSGRGEAFF. The CDR3 DNA is TGTGCCAGCAGTTTATCTGGCAGGGGGGAAGCTTTCTTT.

The chain has TRBV5-8 and TRBJ2-3; 7 bases align to TRBD2. Per the germline V gene, CDR1 is SGHTS and CDR2 is YDEGEE. Germline trimming cut 1 base from V and 2 bases from J; bases unmatched to any gene: 4. This CDR3 has 15 amino acids. CDR3 DNA sequence: TGTGCCAGCAGCTTGTGGGAGGGGAACACAGATACGCAGTATTTT. Residues: CASSLWEGNTDTQYF. Variable domain in full (rest from reference TRBV5-8 and TRBJ2-3): EAGVTQSPTHLIKTRGQQATLRCSPISGHTSVYWYQQALGLGLQFLLWYDEGEERNRGNFPPRFSGRQFPNYSSELNVNALELEDSALYLCASSLWEGNTDTQYFGPGTRLTVL.

The chain employs TRBV6-4 and TRBJ2-4; D may be TRBD1 (5 bases). V was clipped by 2 bases and J by 0 bases, with 8 bases between them. Looked up from germline, CDR1 is MRHNA and CDR2 is SNTAGT. The CDR3 sequence is 15 residues long. In DNA form, the CDR3 reads TGTGCCAGCAGTGACAGGGGAATAGCCAAAAACATTCAGTACTTC. Its translation is CASSDRGIAKNIQYF.

CDR3 in amino acids: CASRPGQGGELFF. CDR3 in DNA: TGTGCCAGCAGGCCGGGACAGGGCGGGGAGCTGTTTTTT. The rearrangement uses TRBV7-9 and TRBJ2-2, with TRBD1 matching 9 bases. The CDR3 sequence is 13 residues long. V was pared by 6 bases and J by 7 bases, with 3 bases of the junction left unmatched. The germline CDR1 and CDR2 sequences are SEHNR and FQNEAQ (reference sequence).

The chain links TRBV7-8 to TRBJ1-5; no reliable D call. The CDR3 length is 13 residues. Germline CDR1 is SGHVS and CDR2 is FQNEAQ. Between the trimmed V and J ends, which lost 6 bases and 5 bases, there was a span of 11 bases. CDR3 sequence: CASSMDGYQPQHF. CDR3 nucleotide sequence: TGTGCCAGCAGTATGGACGGATATCAGCCCCAGCATTTT. The full variable domain, its missing parts supplied by reference TRBV7-8 and TRBJ1-5, is GAGVSQSPRYKVAKRGQDVALRCDPISGHVSLFWYQQALGQGPEFLTYFQNEAQLDKSGLPSDRFFAERPEGSVSTLKIQRTQQEDSAVYLCASSMDGYQPQHFGDGTRLSIL.

Only one count was recorded for this clonotype. The chain recombines TRBV3-1 with TRBJ2-1, with 9 bases lining up with TRBD2. V lost 0 bases, J lost 0 bases, and 3 bases stayed unmatched. CDR3 length equals 17 residues. The germline gives CDR1 LGHDT, CDR2 YNNKEL (reference sequence). DNA of the CDR3: TGTGCCAGCAGCCAAGAGGGACTAGCTGCCTCCTACAATGAGCAGTTCTTC. It is translated as CASSQEGLAASYNEQFF.

This clonotype occurred a few times. The rearrangement joins TRBV7-3 to TRBJ2-7; D gene uncertain. Looked up from germline, CDR1 is SGHTA and CDR2 is FQGTGA. The CDR3 totals 17 residues. V lost 1 base, J lost 7 bases, and 23 bases lay in between. CDR3 DNA: TGTGCCAGCAGCTTAAATACTATTGGACCCAATCCGGCGGAGCAGTACTTC. Residues: CASSLNTIGPNPAEQYF.

The chain recombines TRBV7-7 with TRBJ2-1, with D hard to call. CDR1 and CDR2 from the germline V gene are SSHAT and FNYEAQ (reference sequence). There are 15 residues in the CDR3. Trimming pared 1 base from V and 7 bases from J, leaving 14 bases between. CDR3 in DNA: TGTGCCAGCAGCTTAGGGTGGGGTTTAGGAAATGAGCAGTTCTTC. It translates to CASSLGWGLGNEQFF.